The rows below give T cell receptor beta chains drawn from one sample of a study of CD8 T cells in Susac syndrome. TCRdb re-called the immunoSEQ multiplex PCR reads with MiXCR, one entry per CDR3 protein. The sample shows approximately 70,000 distinct CDR3 sequences, 95% of them seen only once. The source material was CD8+ T cells from PBMCs. Source of these receptors: a human donor in good health. The CDR3 runs from the conserved cysteine through the conserved F or W. Fields, in order: J gene, V gene, D gene, clone size, CDR3 DNA, CDR3 protein. D genes are given only for firm matches. Clone size appears in some rows only: once, few, many, or a class for an expanded clone.

>TRBJ2-1|TRBV29-1|TRBD2|.
TGCAGCGTCCCTCCAGCTAGCGGGGGCAATGAGCAGTTCTTC
CSVPPASGGNEQFF
>TRBJ2-2|TRBV30|TRBD1|.
TGTGCCTGGAGTGTCGGTCCAGGGGGCAACACCGGGGAGCTGTTTTTT
CAWSVGPGGNTGELFF
>TRBJ2-2|TRBV10-3|.|.
TGTGCCACCGGTCAGGGCACCGGGGAGCTGTTTTTT
CATGQGTGELFF
>TRBJ2-5|TRBV27|.|.
TGTGCCAGCAGTCAGGGACAAACCCTGGGAGGGACCCAGTACTTC
CASSQGQTLGGTQYF
>TRBJ2-7|TRBV3-1|.|.
TGTGCCAGCAGCCAGAGTGGAGGGATTTTCGAGCAGTACTTC
CASSQSGGIFEQYF
>TRBJ1-1|TRBV5-6|.|.
TGTGCCAGCAGCTTGTCGGGTGCACGTGAAGCTTTCTTT
CASSLSGAREAFF
>TRBJ2-2|TRBV5-6|.|once
TGTGCCAGCAGCTTGGGGGGGAACACCGGGGAGCTGTTTTTT
CASSLGGNTGELFF
>TRBJ1-1|TRBV5-1|.|.
TGCGCCAGCAGCCCTATCGGAGGAGGGGGGTACACTGAAGCTTTCTTT
CASSPIGGGGYTEAFF
>TRBJ1-5|TRBV7-2|.|.
TGTGCCAGCAGCTTACTAGCCCTCAATCAGCCCCAGCATTTT
CASSLLALNQPQHF
>TRBJ2-5|TRBV29-1|.|.
TGCAGCGCTACGTCCGGGGTCCAAGAGACCCAGTACTTC
CSATSGVQETQYF
>TRBJ1-1|TRBV29-1|.|.
TGCAGCGTATCAAACGGGAACACTGAAGCTTTCTTT
CSVSNGNTEAFF
>TRBJ1-6|TRBV19|.|.
TGTGCCAGTAGCTCGGAGGGCAGGGGTTGGAATTCCCCCCTCCACTTT
CASSSEGRGWNSPLHF
>TRBJ2-2|TRBV29-1|TRBD2|.
TGCAGCGTTGTCGGGGGGACCGGGGAGCTGTTTTTT
CSVVGGTGELFF
>TRBJ2-3|TRBV28|TRBD2|.
TGTGCCAGCAGTCTGCCAGGGAGGGCGCAGTATTTT
CASSLPGRAQYF
>TRBJ2-3|TRBV6-5|.|.
TGTGCCAGCAGTTACTCAGGGACTAGCACAGATACGCAGTATTTT
CASSYSGTSTDTQYF
>TRBJ1-2|TRBV6-1|.|.
TGTGCCAGCCGGGCCTATGGCTACACCTTC
CASRAYGYTF
>TRBJ2-3|TRBV7-6|.|.
TGTGCCAGCAGCTTAGGCCGGGGGGCAAGCACAGATACGCAGTATTTT
CASSLGRGASTDTQYF
>TRBJ2-2|TRBV5-1|.|.
TGCGCCAGCAGCTTGGAGGACACCCCTTACACCGGGGAGCTGTTTTTT
CASSLEDTPYTGELFF
>TRBJ1-5|TRBV15|.|.
TGTGCCACCAGCAGAGTTGGAAGCAATCAGCCCCAGCATTTT
CATSRVGSNQPQHF
>TRBJ2-5|TRBV27|TRBD1|.
TGTGCCAGCAGTGCGGCTGGGACAGGGGGCCAAGAGACCCAGTACTTC
CASSAAGTGGQETQYF
>TRBJ1-1|TRBV14|.|few
TGTGCCAGCAGCCAAGCAGGCGTGAACACTGAAGCTTTCTTT
CASSQAGVNTEAFF
>TRBJ1-2|TRBV12-3/TRBV12-4|TRBD1|.
TGTGCCAGCAGTCTAAGACAGGGGTCGCTTGGAGGCTACACCTTC
CASSLRQGSLGGYTF
>TRBJ1-2|TRBV24-1|.|.
TGTGCCACTCGAGATCCGGGGGGCTACACCTTC
CATRDPGGYTF
>TRBJ2-5|TRBV5-6|.|.
TGTGCCAGCAGCTTGCCTGCCTGGGGATCTAAAGAGACCCAGTACTTC
CASSLPAWGSKETQYF
>TRBJ2-3|TRBV6-5|.|.
TGTGCCAGCAGAACCTATCGGATTACAGATACGCAGTATTTT
CASRTYRITDTQYF